This T cell receptor (beta chain) was identified during a study of identical twins. Study findings and constraints: Insertion counts were lower in abundant cord blood beta clonotypes, a trend that memory repertoires did not show. Within monozygotic twins, out-of-frame TCR alpha sharing was underestimated by the models. The analysis was cross-sectional rather than longitudinal within donors.

Comments on this clonotype: Its specificity is not known.

A universal primer site came from template switching; cDNA carried unique molecular identifiers. TCRdb redid the calling of the 5' RACE reads with MiXCR, one entry per CDR3 protein. The data contain some 500,000 distinct CDR3 sequences, approximately 9.6% of them seen just once; the ten biggest clones take up approximately 3%. V gave up 8 bases and J gave up 0 bases, with 11 bases separating them. The CDR3 is 13 amino acids. Germline values: CDR1 LNHNV, CDR2 YYDKDF (reference sequence). In addition, the sample was reused for a study of yellow fever vaccine responses in identical twins.

The receptor comes from a young woman in good health. The rearrangement links TRBV15 to TRBJ2-7, with no clear D. The sample taken for sequencing was PBMCs. The CDR3 reads CATRTESSYEQYF. Here the CDR3 DNA reads TGTGCCACCCGGACGGAGAGCTCCTACGAGCAGTACTTC.